The 30 T cell receptor beta chains below all came from one sample that was sequenced in a study of cytomegalovirus exposure and HLA in healthy donors. PCR primers comprised 60 Vbeta and 13 Jbeta primers. Repertoires were generated with immunoSEQ multiplex PCR, while TCRdb's copy carries only in-frame clones and drops some. The sample includes 150,000 to 200,000 clones, approximately 84% of them seen just once. The source material was PBMCs. The receptors originated from a girl aged 5 to 17 in good health and CMV-seropositive.

The CDR3 DNA sequence: TGTGCCAGCAGTATATTGCAGGGTGACCAGCCCCAGCATTTT. Residues: CASSILQGDQPQHF. This sequence joins TRBV6-1 and TRBJ1-5, with TRBD1 as a possible D gene (5 bases). Germline CDR1 MNHNS, CDR2 SASEGT. The CDR3 has 14 residues. V was trimmed by 5 bases and J by 7 bases, leaving 15 bases between them.

The chain links TRBV5-5 to TRBJ1-6, with TRBD1 matching 10 bases. Germline values: CDR1 SGHKS, CDR2 YYEKEE (reference sequence). This CDR3 region has 16 residues. Unmatched junction bases numbered 7, after V lost 4 bases and J lost 6 bases. CDR3 in amino acids: CASSVRTGGSNSPLHF. DNA for the CDR3: TGTGCCAGCAGCGTACGGACAGGGGGAAGTAATTCACCCCTCCACTTT.

The V and J genes are TRBV6-1 and TRBJ2-5, with TRBD2 matching over 9 bases. Germline loops: CDR1 MNHNS, CDR2 SASEGT. This CDR3 comprises 14 residues. The trim removed 3 bases at V and 5 bases at J, leaving 4 bases unmatched. CDR3 in amino acids: CASSEGRGGETQYF. CDR3 in DNA: TGTGCCAGCAGTGAGGGGCGGGGGGGGGAGACCCAGTACTTC.

A note on this clone: Distinct nucleotide sequences in the sample also encode this CDR3. The chain uses TRBV12-5 and TRBJ1-1; TRBD1 is a possible D gene (6 bases). The germline V gene encodes CDR1 LGHNT and CDR2 FRNRAP. V lost 1 base to trimming and J lost 5 bases, with 11 bases between them. The CDR3 length is 14 residues. CDR3 nucleotide sequence: TGTGCTAGTGGTTTGGGGGGGCGTCGAACTGAAGCTTTCTTT. It encodes CASGLGGRRTEAFF.

V is TRBV5-1 and J is TRBJ2-1; 8 nucleotides match TRBD2. Trimming cost V 4 bases and J 4 bases; bases outside gene matches: 10. CDR1 and CDR2 (germline): SGHRS, YFSETQ. This CDR3 has 16 amino acids. The CDR3 region is CASSQQVAGRYNEQFF. As DNA, the CDR3 is TGCGCCAGCAGCCAGCAGGTAGCGGGACGATACAATGAGCAGTTCTTC.

This clone appeared once. V is TRBV7-9 and J is TRBJ1-1, with D possibly being TRBD1 (6 bases). V gave up 7 bases and J gave up 7 bases, with 13 bases separating them. The CDR3 is 12 residues long. The germline V gene has CDR1 SEHNR and CDR2 FQNEAQ (reference sequence). The CDR3 DNA reads as TGTGCCAGCAACATACAGGGTAATGAAGCTTTCTTT. This sequence encodes CASNIQGNEAFF.

The chain joins TRBV6-5 to TRBJ1-2, with D maybe TRBD1 (5 bases). This CDR3 is built from 11 residues. The V gene's germline CDR1 is MNHEY and CDR2 SVGAGI. V lost 8 bases and J 8 bases, leaving 12 bases between the germline ends. CDR3 sequence reads: CASSGTGGYTF. CDR3 bases: TGTGCCAGCTCCGGGACTGGGGGCTACACCTTC.

DNA of the CDR3: TGTGCCAGCAGTTCACAGGGAAGTGGAAACACCATATATTTT. Translated, it gives CASSSQGSGNTIYF. V usage is TRBV6-1 and J usage is TRBJ1-3; D might be TRBD1 (6 bases). The CDR3 totals 14 residues. V lost 5 bases and J 3 bases, leaving 11 bases between the germline ends. In germline, CDR1 is MNHNS, CDR2 SASEGT.

V and J are TRBV6-5 and TRBJ1-1, with D hard to call. The CDR3 is 14 residues long. Germline CDR1 is MNHEY and CDR2 is SVGAGI. V was cut by 7 bases and J by 1 base, with 13 bases left in between. CDR3 sequence (DNA): TGTGCCAGCATATCCCCACGGGAGAACACTGAAGCTTTCTTT. Translation: CASISPRENTEAFF.

The chain joins TRBV7-9 to TRBJ1-1, with D tentatively TRBD1 (6 bases). V gave up 1 base and J gave up 5 bases, with 11 bases separating them. The germline V gene has CDR1 SEHNR and CDR2 FQNEAQ (reference sequence). CDR3 size: 14 residues. The CDR3 spells CASSLESRGTEAFF. The CDR3 DNA reads as TGTGCCAGCAGCTTAGAGTCTAGGGGGACTGAAGCTTTCTTT.

The CDR3 protein is CASSPLGTSGDPDTQYF. CDR3 in DNA: TGCGCCAGCAGTCCGCTCGGGACTAGCGGGGACCCAGATACGCAGTATTTT. The chain joins TRBV4-1 to TRBJ2-3; 13 nucleotides agree with TRBD2. V dropped 6 bases and J dropped 4; count of bases not matched to a gene: 10. The CDR3 is 17 amino acids. In germline, CDR1 is MGHRA, CDR2 YSYEKL.

The chain joins TRBV6-1 to TRBJ1-6; D is undetermined. The CDR3 runs to 16 residues. V was cut by 5 bases and J by 0 bases, with 11 bases left in between. Germline CDR1 MNHNS, CDR2 SASEGT. The CDR3 DNA reads TGTGCCAGCAGTAAAGACATAAGCTCCTATAATTCACCCCTCCACTTT. Amino acid sequence: CASSKDISSYNSPLHF.

The J gene is TRBJ1-2, the V gene TRBV28; possibly TRBD1 for D (5 bases). Deletions cut 4 bases from V and 4 bases from J, with 10 bases between. Germline loops: CDR1 MDHEN, CDR2 SYDVKM. The CDR3 totals 13 residues. The CDR3 nucleotides read TGTGCCAGCAGTTCCGACAGTCTCTATGGCTACACCTTC. It specifies CASSSDSLYGYTF.

This sequence joins TRBV6-5 and TRBJ1-1; D is uncertain. The germline CDR1 and CDR2 sequences are MNHEY and SVGAGI. V lost 7 bases and J lost 1, with 4 bases in between. The CDR3 spans 11 residues. CDR3 in DNA: TGTGCCAGCACAGGGAACACTGAAGCTTTCTTT. Protein product: CASTGNTEAFF.

This clone has more than one count but fewer than ten. This chain connects TRBV5-4 to TRBJ1-2; 12 bases agree with TRBD1. Germline V CDR1 and CDR2: SGHNT, YYREEE (reference sequence). This CDR3 region has 16 residues. Unmatched junction bases numbered 5, after V lost 3 bases and J lost 2 bases. The CDR3, as DNA: TGTGCCAGCAGCTGGGGACAGGGGGCGCAAAACTATGGCTACACCTTC. Translation gives CASSWGQGAQNYGYTF. Looking up the rest from reference TRBV5-4 and TRBJ1-2 gives the full variable domain: ETGVTQSPTHLIKTRGQQVTLRCSSQSGHNTVSWYQQALGQGPQFIFQYYREEENGRGNFPPRFSGLQFPNYSSELNVNALELDDSALYLCASSWGQGAQNYGYTFGSGTRLTVV.

The rearrangement links TRBV7-2 to TRBJ2-5; TRBD2 aligns across 10 bases. The CDR3 spans 16 residues. Trimming cost V 2 bases and J 2 bases; bases outside gene matches: 5. Germline CDR1 SGHTA, CDR2 FQGNSA. CDR3 amino acids: CASSLSSGGTQETQYF. The CDR3, as DNA: TGTGCCAGCAGCTTATCTAGCGGGGGAACGCAAGAGACCCAGTACTTC.

Of note for this clone: A read error may account for a junction end that differs from germline. Other nucleotide sequences from this sample produce the same CDR3. The rearrangement uses TRBV30 and TRBJ1-1; 12 bases map to TRBD1. Per the germline V gene, CDR1 is GTSNPN and CDR2 is SVGIG (reference sequence). The CDR3 loop spans 15 amino acids. The DNA of the CDR3 is TGTGCCTGTCGGGACAGGGGGCGCGGGAACACTGAAGCCTTCTTT. Translated: CACRDRGRGNTEAFF. Together with reference TRBV30 and TRBJ1-1, the CDR3 gives the full variable domain: SQTIHQWPATLVQPVGSPLSLECTVEGTSNPNLYWYRQAAGRGLQLLFYSVGIGQISSEVPQNLSASRPQDRQFILSSKKLLLSDSGFYLCACRDRGRGNTEAFFGQGTRLTVV.

This clone appeared once. Within the sample, other DNA sequences also encode this same CDR3. This chain uses TRBV19 with TRBJ1-1; tentative D call: TRBD1 (5 bases). The CDR3 loop spans 16 amino acids. Germline V gene lookup returns CDR1 LNHDA and CDR2 SQIVND (reference sequence). The ends were cut back, 7 bases at V and 4 bases at J, with 22 bases in the middle. The CDR3 DNA sequence: TGTGCCAGTACCCTTGCCGGCAGGGTCGAGTCCACTGAAGCTTTCTTT. Translated: CASTLAGRVESTEAFF.

The gene calls are TRBV7-6 and TRBJ1-1; TRBD1 aligns across 12 bases. The V segment lost 2 bases and the J segment 4 bases; nucleotides outside the gene matches: 11. The CDR3 is 18 residues long. The germline CDR1 and CDR2 sequences are SGHVS and FNYEAQ. The CDR3: CASSLSGTGGVYITEAFF. The DNA for the CDR3 is TGTGCCAGCAGCTTAAGTGGGACAGGGGGCGTTTATATCACTGAAGCTTTCTTT.

V gene TRBV10-3 combines with J gene TRBJ2-1; 11 bases fit TRBD2. CDR3 length: 14 amino acids. CDR1 and CDR2 (germline): ENHRY, SYGVKD. V trimming: 6 bases; J trimming: 6 bases; junction bases outside the gene matches: 4. The CDR3 reads CAISFSGGANEQFF. The CDR3 DNA is TGTGCCATCAGCTTTAGCGGGGGGGCCAATGAGCAGTTCTTC.

The chain has TRBV4-1 and TRBJ1-1, with 8 nucleotides matching TRBD1. The V segment lost 1 base and the J segment 7 bases; nucleotides outside the gene matches: 8. In germline, CDR1 is MGHRA, CDR2 YSYEKL. The CDR3 has 15 residues. CDR3 region: CASSQGQGPSLEAFF. The CDR3 bases are TGCGCCAGCAGCCAAGGACAGGGGCCCTCCCTTGAAGCTTTCTTT.

The V and J genes are TRBV2 and TRBJ2-7; D perhaps matches TRBD1 (7 bases). Trimming took 5 bases from V and 2 from J, leaving 19 bases between them. Looked up from germline, CDR1 is SNHLY and CDR2 is FYNNEI. This CDR3 spans 16 amino acids. CDR3 sequence: CASSRTGAGGPYEQYF. CDR3 DNA: TGTGCCAGCAGTCGAACGGGGGCAGGGGGGCCCTACGAGCAGTACTTC.

The chain joins TRBV6-6 to TRBJ2-2; 9 bases match TRBD1. The V segment lost 2 bases and the J segment 8 bases; nucleotides outside the gene matches: 3. Germline values: CDR1 MNHNY, CDR2 SVGAGI (reference sequence). The CDR3 totals 14 residues. The CDR3 DNA sequence: TGTGCCAGCAGTTACCAGGACAGGGGAGGGGAGCTGTTTTTT. Translated: CASSYQDRGGELFF.

The chain has TRBV7-3 and TRBJ1-1; 11 bases align to TRBD1. Germline CDR1 and CDR2: SGHTA and FQGTGA. The CDR3 runs 15 residues. The V gene end was trimmed by 5 bases and the J gene end by 4 bases; junction bases not matched to a gene: 6. The CDR3 spells CASSLAGTGGTEAFF. The CDR3 region has the DNA TGTGCCAGCAGCCTAGCTGGGACAGGGGGCACTGAAGCTTTCTTT. Complete variable domain (other parts from reference TRBV7-3 and TRBJ1-1): GAGVSQTPSNKVTEKGKYVELRCDPISGHTALYWYRQSLGQGPEFLIYFQGTGAADDSGLPNDRFFAVRPEGSVSTLKIQRTERGDSAVYLCASSLAGTGGTEAFFGQGTRLTVV.

The chain employs TRBV13 and TRBJ2-6; D gene ambiguous. The ends were cut back, 2 bases at V and 2 bases at J, with 7 bases in the middle. Germline V gene lookup returns CDR1 PRHDT and CDR2 FYEKMQ (reference sequence). The CDR3 has 15 amino acids. CDR3: CASSLLGPGANVLTF. The CDR3 DNA is TGTGCCAGCAGCTTACTGGGCCCTGGGGCCAACGTCCTGACTTTC.

This clone was counted a single time. The CDR3 nucleotides read TGTGCCTGGGGACGGTACGTATTGCAGGGGCTGAACACTGAAGCTTTCTTT. It codes for CAWGRYVLQGLNTEAFF. The chain uses TRBV30 and TRBJ1-1; TRBD1 might be the D (6 bases). The CDR3 is 17 amino acids. Between the trimmed V and J ends, which lost 5 bases and 0 bases, there was a span of 22 bases. Per germline, CDR1 GTSNPN and CDR2 SVGIG (reference sequence).

The rearrangement links TRBV11-2 to TRBJ1-1; 8 bases are a match to TRBD1. From germline, CDR1 is SGHAT and CDR2 FQNNGV. The CDR3 has 15 amino acids. V shed 5 bases, J shed 1 base, and the junction held 6 bases outside the gene matches. CDR3 sequence: CASSPWTGPNTEAFF. CDR3 sequence (DNA): TGTGCCAGCAGCCCCTGGACAGGGCCGAACACTGAAGCTTTCTTT.

This clone was counted a few times. V usage is TRBV5-1 and J usage is TRBJ2-3; tentative D call: TRBD2 (5 bases). V was trimmed by 6 bases and J by 5 bases, leaving 13 bases between them. Germline CDR1 is SGHRS and CDR2 is YFSETQ. CDR3 length: 13 residues. CDR3 protein: CASIRPGEDTQYF. The CDR3, as DNA: TGCGCCAGCATAAGACCCGGGGAAGATACGCAGTATTTT.

This clone has a single count. This chain joins TRBV7-6 and TRBJ2-7; 7 bases fit TRBD1. The CDR3 is made up of 13 amino acids. Trimming cost V 5 bases and J 3 bases; bases outside gene matches: 4. CDR1 and CDR2 (germline): SGHVS, FNYEAQ. The CDR3 loop is CASSPDRRYEQYF. The CDR3, as DNA: TGTGCCAGCAGCCCGGACAGGCGCTACGAGCAGTACTTC.

The chain uses TRBV6-5 and TRBJ1-1; 9 bases are a match to TRBD1. This CDR3 region has 14 residues. J was trimmed by 4 bases and V by 2 bases; bases with no gene match: 2. Germline CDR1 and CDR2: MNHEY and SVGAGI. Written as DNA, the CDR3 is TGTGCCAGCAGTTACGTGGACAGGGGCACTGAAGCTTTCTTT. It specifies CASSYVDRGTEAFF.